These T cell receptor beta chains were read from a single sample in a study of T-cell memory formation after mild COVID-19. TCRdb independently ran MiXCR on the 5' RACE reads; one entry per CDR3 protein. The sample shows about 410,000 distinct CDR3 sequences, 15% to 20% of them seen only once. The specimen was PBMCs or a T cell subset sorted from them (not recorded which). The receptors were sampled from a man younger than 35 who had mild COVID-19 (a few samples of this study predate the infection). Cell type and time point are not known. Both conserved end residues are part of each CDR3.

v_gene	j_gene	CDR3aa
TRBV10-1	TRBJ1-1	CASRKTWVKDTEAFF
TRBV6-5	TRBJ1-4	CASSSDIRTNEKLFF
TRBV3-1	TRBJ1-2	CASTQWEGQGYTF
TRBV14	TRBJ2-6	CASSRLSSGANVLTF
TRBV6-6	TRBJ2-3	CSSRDGQFSLDTQYF
TRBV20-1	TRBJ2-3	CSASSPADTQYF
TRBV27	TRBJ2-7	CASSLRDGTSEQYF
TRBV7-3	TRBJ2-3	CASSLRTSGGPTDTQYF
TRBV4-2	TRBJ2-7	CASSSGQSYEQYF
TRBV2	TRBJ2-1	CAGRQGSSYNEQFF
TRBV12-3/TRBV12-4	TRBJ2-6	CASRQGTAGANVLTF
TRBV20-1	TRBJ2-2	CSARSRGELFF
TRBV12-3/TRBV12-4	TRBJ2-3	CASSLPDRPQYF
TRBV7-6	TRBJ2-5	CASSPRSPGVSQYF
TRBV5-4	TRBJ2-7	CASSRDGISKRQYF
TRBV7-9	TRBJ1-1	CASSFGSHHTEAFF
TRBV12-3/TRBV12-4	TRBJ2-3	CASSSLPDTQYF
TRBV6-5	TRBJ2-3	CASSYSGGYADTQYF
TRBV7-2	TRBJ1-2	CASSFSRSGRNYGYTF
TRBV27	TRBJ2-1	CASRLPGQGNNEQFF
TRBV5-6	TRBJ1-2	CASSPLDRGLFHGYTF
TRBV11-2	TRBJ2-7	CASSLSGGFEQYF
TRBV7-6	TRBJ2-3	CASSLERADTQYF
TRBV29-1	TRBJ2-3	CSVRLYAGGPSTDTQYF
TRBV28	TRBJ1-2	CASSEIQGRDYTF
TRBV29-1	TRBJ1-2	CSVAGTQDYGYTF
TRBV7-3	TRBJ2-3	CASTRGGGRDTQYF
TRBV20-1	TRBJ2-3	CSARLAGITDTQYF
TRBV5-1	TRBJ1-2	CASSLPGYGGYTF
TRBV20-1	TRBJ2-3	CSARDEGSDTQYF
TRBV20-1	TRBJ2-3	CSAITGTGVNTQYF
TRBV6-2/TRBV6-3	TRBJ2-6	CASSYGGAGANVLTF
TRBV3-1	TRBJ2-3	CASSPAGGPTDTQYF
TRBV27	TRBJ2-4	CASRFGDGIQYF
TRBV6-2/TRBV6-3	TRBJ1-5	CASDIGQGLTQPQHF
TRBV20-1	TRBJ1-2	CSANGANYGYTF
TRBV7-8	TRBJ1-5	CASSLLRRVNQPQHF
TRBV2	TRBJ2-3	CASLVRLQRGTDTQYF
TRBV29-1	TRBJ2-7	CSVDGGRFYEQYF
TRBV20-1	TRBJ1-5	CSARPGASNQPQHF
TRBV7-2	TRBJ1-4	CASSLGGGGEKLFF
TRBV25-1	TRBJ2-1	CASREAGGWYNEQFF
TRBV18	TRBJ1-3	CASSPSRGTGSSGNTIYF
TRBV11-2	TRBJ1-2	CASSPLEQTYGYTF
TRBV19	TRBJ1-2	CACRPLGQTYGYTF
TRBV3-1	TRBJ2-5	CASSPLARYQETQYF
TRBV20-1	TRBJ2-5	CSARAPPRLVLGETQYF
TRBV4-2	TRBJ2-1	CASASSSYNEQFF
TRBV2	TRBJ1-1	CASSEHLNTEAFF
TRBV12-3/TRBV12-4	TRBJ2-1	CASREQGAKGEQFF
TRBV7-8	TRBJ2-7	CASSWGSGSYEQYF
TRBV12-3/TRBV12-4	TRBJ2-3	CASRRGGAGDTQYF
TRBV10-3	TRBJ1-5	CAISEGYSNQPQHF
TRBV7-9	TRBJ1-1	CASSLLGEISEAFF